The subject of this entry is one T cell receptor (beta chain). No cognate antigen has been identified for it. Nothing much larger sits one base from this clone, and base qualities are not available. The CDR3 regions of human TCRbeta chains were analyzed by immunosequencing. Regarding the original processing steps: Repertoire TCRs were matched against a reference library of SARS-CoV-2-specific TCRs generated with the MIRA antigen-specificity platform. Breadth meant the fraction of unique TCRs that were SARS-CoV-2-associated, whereas depth meant the fraction of total T cells that were SARS-CoV-2-associated. Using the MIRA data, every spike-specific TCR was mapped to the spike region that the TCR reacted to and assigned to either a CD4 or a CD8 class. Log10-transformed breadth and depth values were compared by one-way ANOVA with Sidak's multiple comparisons tests. Here the immuneACCESS table is served through TCRdb, limited to in-frame sequences with V and J called. Missing clones are a known gap in these copies; in checked studies unresolved V genes cover under half, and the rest lacks a known reason. D and trimming come from the DNA, and the V and J calls and clone size come from that table. A total of 180,000 or so clones appear in this sample, approximately 94% of them only once. About 1% of the sample comes from the top ten.

The sample belongs to a study of T cell responses to AZD1222 COVID-19 vaccine (dated by TCRdb to about 2021). A note on the overall study: A total of around 240 trial participants underwent TCR sequencing, of whom 207 received two doses of AZD1222 and some 26 received two doses of the MenACWY control vaccine. Trial participants were enrolled into age subgroups of 18-55, 56-69 and 70-plus years, which contained about 150, 28 and 57 TCR-sequenced participants, respectively.

The CDR3 runs 11 residues from the cysteine to the phenylalanine. The read is trimmed to its CDR3 DNA, 33 bases read in frame from base 1. The germline V gene (reference sequence) gives CDR1 as MNHNY and CDR2 as SVGAGI. At the junction V is shortened by 7 bases and J by 8 bases, with 11 bases in between. The sample's time point label is to be understood as: about 28 days (+/-7) after the second vaccine dose. AZD1222 recipients given second doses at about 4 weeks or at about 12 weeks were pooled, since spike-specific TCR depth and breadth were not found to differ between the two schedules. Samples from vaccinated people were obtained from the UK trials COV001 and COV002, which included a single-blind randomized controlled phase 2/3 trial of AZD1222 (ChAdOx1 nCoV-19) in healthy adults. For TCRbeta chain sequencing, PBMC samples from trial participants were taken at day 0 and at day 28 after the second dose.

The paper's findings and limits, for the study overall: Reportedly, close to half of the unique spike-specific TCRs recognized epitopes lying outside the regions that are mutated in the B.1.351 and B.1.1.7 variants. Participants were mostly white British, with more females than males. The authors suggested clonal diversity may have been underestimated. Conclusions about previously exposed vaccinees are limited because only six or seven AZD1222 recipients were SARS-CoV-2 seropositive at baseline. In the small 56-69-year group, the increase in depth fell short of significance, most likely because of low power. Spike-specific TCR breadth and depth rose significantly after two AZD1222 doses compared with day 0 and with MenACWY recipients. No day 14 peak-response samples were available, so repertoires were characterized only after the peak T cell response. The vaccine-associated CD4 TCRs covered the entire spike protein, and the dominant responses fell in regions 160-218 and 743-854.

This TCR came from an adult who received the AZD1222 COVID-19 vaccine. The chain links TRBV6-6 with TRBJ1-1, with a weak D call of TRBD1 (5 bases match). Sequenced here: peripheral blood, sampled 28 days after the second AZD1222 dose. The CDR3 amino acid sequence is: CASMWTNEAFF. The nucleotides are TGTGCCAGCATGTGGACAAACGAAGCTTTCTTT.